Here is one TCR beta chain with its context. Its antigen is as yet unknown. These data are taken from a study of cytomegalovirus exposure and HLA in healthy donors. Study-wide findings and caveats: Usually a TCR sequence was rare, but some public TCRs were found in many donors.

Trimming took 7 bases from V and 2 from J, leaving 18 bases between them. Germline assignment: CDR1 SNHLY and CDR2 FYNNEI. The CDR3 totals 15 residues. Profiling relied on immunoSEQ multiplex PCR, and the TCRdb table lists in-frame clones only, not all of them. The profile shows some 66,000 clones, about 97% of them singletons. The V and J genes are TRBV2 and TRBJ2-7; D might be TRBD2 (6 bases). The sample consisted of PBMCs. The sequence was collected from a woman under 30 in good health and CMV-seropositive. The CDR3 here is CASNRDSTVPYEQYF. The CDR3 region has the DNA TGTGCCAGCAACCGGGACTCTACCGTTCCCTACGAGCAGTACTTC.